Listed below are T cell receptor beta chains from one sample, sequenced in a study of blood T cells in healthy people across ages. TCRdb itself ran the 5' RACE reads through MiXCR, one entry per CDR3 protein. The profile shows about 1,800,000 distinct CDR3 sequences, about 28% of them singletons. The sequencing sample was made of blood. Receptors were obtained from a woman in her twenties or thirties in good health. Both conserved end residues are part of each CDR3. Each record gives: clone size, V gene, J gene, D gene, CDR3 protein, CDR3 DNA. The D gene is left open where the match is weak. The size field is filled for only some rows; it gives once, few, many or a size class.

>.|TRBV28|TRBJ1-5|.
CASSQQLAQPQHF
TGTGCCAGCAGTCAACAATTGGCTCAGCCCCAGCATTTT
>.|TRBV29-1|TRBJ1-2|.
CSVEWRWRNGYTF
TGCAGCGTTGAATGGAGGTGGAGGAACGGCTACACCTTC
>.|TRBV9|TRBJ2-7|.
CASSAEPASIHEQYF
TGTGCCAGCAGCGCCGAACCAGCCTCGATCCACGAGCAGTACTTC
>many|TRBV14|TRBJ2-7|TRBD1
CASSPGTGGLSGIYEQYF
TGTGCCAGCAGCCCCGGGACAGGGGGCCTGTCGGGGATATACGAGCAGTACTTC
>.|TRBV6-2/TRBV6-3|TRBJ1-1|TRBD1
CASSHPGTGGTEAFF
TGTGCCAGCAGCCATCCGGGAACAGGGGGCACTGAAGCTTTCTTT
>.|TRBV20-1|TRBJ2-3|.
CSARDPKIRIAEYTDTQYF
TGCAGTGCTAGAGACCCAAAAATCCGGATAGCGGAATACACAGATACGCAGTATTTT
>many|TRBV20-1|TRBJ2-5|.
CSARDHGEIQYF
TGCAGTGCTAGAGACCACGGAGAGATCCAGTACTTC
>.|TRBV5-1|TRBJ2-3|.
CASGRGDNTDTQYF
TGCGCCAGCGGTCGGGGAGACAACACAGATACGCAGTATTTT
>few|TRBV6-2/TRBV6-3|TRBJ2-7|.
CASSYFPYEQYF
TGTGCCAGCAGTTACTTCCCTTACGAGCAGTACTTC
>.|TRBV10-3|TRBJ1-5|.
CAISEWGEQPQHF
TGTGCCATCAGTGAGTGGGGGGAGCAGCCCCAGCATTTT
>.|TRBV7-3|TRBJ1-1|TRBD1
CASRQTGRDTEAFF
TGTGCCAGCAGACAGACAGGGAGAGACACTGAAGCTTTCTTT
>few|TRBV18|TRBJ2-7|.
CASSTVLGHEQYF
TGTGCCAGCTCAACGGTCCTGGGCCACGAGCAGTACTTC
>.|TRBV25-1|TRBJ1-2|.
CASSESGGHNYGYTF
TGTGCCAGCAGTGAATCGGGTGGACATAACTATGGCTACACCTTC
>.|TRBV18|TRBJ2-7|TRBD1
CASSPLGTGGFDEQYF
TGTGCCAGCTCACCTCTAGGGACAGGGGGCTTCGACGAGCAGTACTTC
>few|TRBV6-6|TRBJ2-3|TRBD1
CASSYSHGTGGDTQYF
TGTGCCAGCAGTTACTCCCACGGGACAGGGGGAGATACGCAGTATTTT
>.|TRBV7-2|TRBJ2-5|TRBD2
CASSLESRLAGVRETQYF
TGTGCCAGCAGCTTGGAATCGAGGTTGGCGGGAGTGAGGGAGACCCAGTACTTC
>.|TRBV11-2|TRBJ2-1|TRBD1
CASSFASGGNEQFF
TGTGCCAGCAGCTTCGCTTCAGGGGGTAATGAGCAGTTCTTC